What follows are 29 T cell receptor beta chains derived from one specimen sequenced in a study of cytomegalovirus exposure and HLA in healthy donors (dated by TCRdb to about 2017). The library was produced with the immunoSEQ multiplex PCR assay. The multiplex PCR relied on a mix of 60 forward primers for TCR Vbeta segments and 13 reverse primers for TCR Jbeta segments. TCRdb provides this immuneACCESS table in a form limited to in-frame rearrangements. Some clones are lacking; in checked studies, under half of them reflect an unresolved V gene, and why the rest are absent is not known. Across this sample there are 200,000 to 300,000 clones, with approximately 84% seen only once. The ten largest clones add up to roughly 2% of the sample. Material for sequencing was PBMCs. The receptors derive from a woman aged 40 to 50 in good health and CMV-seropositive.

The DNA of the CDR3 is TGCAGCGTTACCGGGACAGGGGCTTATGAAAAACTGTTTTTT. The encoded protein is CSVTGTGAYEKLFF. The rearrangement links TRBV29-1 to TRBJ1-4; 10 nucleotides match TRBD1. CDR1 is SQVTM and CDR2 is ANQGSEA in the germline V gene. After removal of 5 bases from V and 6 bases from J, the junction contained 6 bases not matched to a gene. The CDR3 contains 14 residues.

V usage is TRBV13 and J usage is TRBJ2-3, with TRBD2 matching over 9 bases. CDR3 length: 14 residues. J gave up 8 bases and V 6 bases, and 9 bases lay outside the gene matches. Germline values: CDR1 PRHDT, CDR2 FYEKMQ (reference sequence). The CDR3 loop reads CASSGSGRGGTQYF. In DNA, the CDR3 is TGTGCCAGCAGTGGTAGCGGGAGAGGCGGTACGCAGTATTTT.

This clone is a singleton in its sample. The rearrangement links TRBV10-3 to TRBJ2-3, with D maybe TRBD1 (6 bases). The CDR3 spans 16 residues. V was pared by 3 bases and J by 1 base, with 14 bases between. CDR1 is ENHRY, CDR2 SYGVKD, per germline. The chain's CDR3 is CAISDSHRTGTDTQYF. The CDR3 DNA reads TGTGCCATCAGTGATTCCCACCGGACAGGCACAGATACGCAGTATTTT.

This clone has only a few counts. The chain links TRBV14 to TRBJ1-3; no reliable D call. V was trimmed by 1 base and J by 0 bases, leaving 7 bases between them. The CDR3 loop spans 15 amino acids. Germline lookup yields CDR1 SGHDN and CDR2 FVKESK. Here the CDR3 reads CASSQGSVSGNTIYF. CDR3 coding DNA: TGTGCCAGCAGCCAAGGGTCAGTCTCTGGAAACACCATATATTTT.

The rearrangement links TRBV7-2 to TRBJ2-7, with a possible D match to TRBD1 (6 bases). The germline CDR1 and CDR2 sequences are SGHTA and FQGNSA. This CDR3 has 17 amino acids. Trimming removed 1 base from V and 3 bases from J, with 19 bases in between. CDR3 in DNA: TGTGCCAGCAGCTTAGTTCCCCGCCTCTCACAGGGCTACGAGCAGTACTTC. It codes for CASSLVPRLSQGYEQYF. Full variable domain (missing parts from reference TRBV7-2 and TRBJ2-7): GAGVSQSPSNKVTEKGKDVELRCDPISGHTALYWYRQSLGQGLEFLIYFQGNSAPDKSGLPSDRFSAERTGGSVSTLTIQRTQQEDSAVYLCASSLVPRLSQGYEQYFGPGTRLTVT.

The chain combines TRBV28 with TRBJ2-7, with TRBD1 identical over 7 bases. The germline CDR1 and CDR2 sequences are MDHEN and SYDVKM. The CDR3 totals 18 residues. Here the CDR3 DNA reads TGTGCAAGCTCCCGGCTCGGGACAGTGGGGGCGGGCTCCTACGAGCAGTACTTC. Residues: CASSRLGTVGAGSYEQYF. The full variable domain, in which reference TRBV28 and TRBJ2-7 provide the parts outside the CDR3, is DVKVTQSSRYLVKRTGEKVFLECVQDMDHENMFWYRQDPGLGLRLIYFSYDVKMKEKGDIPEGYSVSREKKERFSLILESASTNQTSMYLCASSRLGTVGAGSYEQYFGPGTRLTVT.

The chain couples TRBV19 to TRBJ2-7; tentative D call: TRBD2 (6 bases). Germline CDR1 LNHDA, CDR2 SQIVND (reference sequence). V was cut by 5 bases and J by 0 bases, with 11 bases left in between. CDR3 length: 14 amino acids. This CDR3 is CASSGGTASYEQYF. For the CDR3, the DNA is TGTGCCAGTAGTGGGGGGACGGCCTCCTACGAGCAGTACTTC.

The chain links TRBV19 to TRBJ2-3; possibly TRBD2 for D (6 bases). CDR1 is LNHDA and CDR2 is SQIVND in the germline V gene (reference sequence). V was cut by 7 bases and J by 2 bases, with 16 bases left in between. The CDR3 is 15 amino acids. The CDR3 sequence: CASTNGGTDTDTQYF. The CDR3 DNA reads TGTGCCAGTACAAACGGGGGTACGGACACAGATACGCAGTATTTT.

The chain recombines TRBV27 with TRBJ2-2; 7 bases are shared with TRBD1. The length of the CDR3 is 14 residues. The germline V gene encodes CDR1 MNHEY and CDR2 SMNVEV (reference sequence). V dropped 7 bases and J dropped 3; count of bases not matched to a gene: 5. This CDR3 is CASKRDSYTGELFF. CDR3 nucleotides: TGTGCCAGCAAACGGGACAGTTACACCGGGGAGCTGTTTTTT.

The chain uses TRBV9 and TRBJ1-2; D perhaps matches TRBD1 (6 bases). Germline assignment: CDR1 SGDLS and CDR2 YYNGEE. V lost 4 bases, J lost 8 bases, and 24 bases lay in between. CDR3 length equals 16 residues. CDR3 residues: CASSPQTGGQTGGYTF. CDR3 sequence (DNA): TGTGCCAGCAGCCCCCAGACAGGTGGACAAACTGGGGGCTACACCTTC.

Note on this clone: Its ends do not fully match the called genes, so a read error is possible. This rearrangement joins TRBV5-1 to TRBJ1-4; the match to TRBD1 covers 8 bases. The CDR3 totals 15 residues. The germline V gene has CDR1 SGHRS and CDR2 YFSETQ. DNA for the CDR3: TGCGCCAGCAGCTTGGGACAGGGGCGCAGTGAGAAAGGGATTTTT. Amino acid sequence: CASSLGQGRSEKGIF. Complete variable domain (other parts from reference TRBV5-1 and TRBJ1-4): KAGVTQTPRYLIKTRGQQVTLSCSPISGHRSVSWYQQTPGQGLQFLFEYFSETQRNKGNFPGRFSGRQFSNSRSEMNVSTLELGDSALYLCASSLGQGRSEKGIFGSGTQLSVL.

This chain uses TRBV5-1 with TRBJ2-3; the D is unclear. The CDR3 loop spans 14 amino acids. V gave up 0 bases and J gave up 0 bases, with 5 bases separating them. CDR1 and CDR2 (germline): SGHRS, YFSETQ. In DNA form, the CDR3 reads TGCGCCAGCAGCTTGGTTCCTAGCACAGATACGCAGTATTTT. Encoded protein: CASSLVPSTDTQYF.

V gene TRBV15 combines with J gene TRBJ2-7, with 7 bases identical to TRBD2. The trim removed 0 bases at V and 0 bases at J, leaving 2 bases unmatched. The V gene's germline CDR1 is LNHNV and CDR2 YYDKDF (reference sequence). The CDR3 covers 15 residues. CDR3 nucleotide sequence: TGTGCCACCAGCAGAGAGCGGGAGAGCTCCTACGAGCAGTACTTC. This gives the protein CATSRERESSYEQYF. Full variable domain (outside the CDR3, taken from reference TRBV15 and TRBJ2-7): DAMVIQNPRYQVTQFGKPVTLSCSQTLNHNVMYWYQQKSSQAPKLLFHYYDKDFNNEADTPDNFQSRRPNTSFCFLDIRSPGLGDTAMYLCATSRERESSYEQYFGPGTRLTVT.

The rearrangement links TRBV30 to TRBJ2-7; D may be TRBD2 (7 bases). Germline V CDR1 and CDR2: GTSNPN, SVGIG (reference sequence). V was pared by 1 base and J by 2 bases, with 9 bases between. The CDR3 contains 13 residues. As DNA, the CDR3 is TGTGCCTGGAGTGAGGGGGGGCCCTACGAGCAGTACTTC. As protein: CAWSEGGPYEQYF. The variable domain in full, with the rest retrieved from reference TRBV30 and TRBJ2-7, is SQTIHQWPATLVQPVGSPLSLECTVEGTSNPNLYWYRQAAGRGLQLLFYSVGIGQISSEVPQNLSASRPQDRQFILSSKKLLLSDSGFYLCAWSEGGPYEQYFGPGTRLTVT.

This chain connects TRBV6-1 to TRBJ2-3, with D possibly matching TRBD2 (5 bases). The CDR3 runs to 15 residues. Germline CDR1 reads MNHNS; CDR2 reads SASEGT. Trimming shortened V by 3 bases and J by 2 bases, and 12 bases separated the two germline ends. The DNA for the CDR3 is TGTGCCAGCAGTGACTCGGGGTGGTCCACAGATACGCAGTATTTT. It translates to CASSDSGWSTDTQYF.

The chain carries TRBV11-3 and TRBJ2-1; 9 nucleotides align to TRBD2. This CDR3 is built from 15 residues. Looked up from germline, CDR1 is SGHNT and CDR2 is YENEEA. V was clipped by 5 bases and J by 6 bases; unmatched bases: 8. CDR3 sequence (DNA): TGTGCCAGCAGCAGATCCTTAGCGGGAGTCAATGAGCAGTTCTTC. This encodes CASSRSLAGVNEQFF.

The chain is built from TRBV7-2 and TRBJ1-1; 8 nucleotides agree with TRBD1. The length of the CDR3 is 16 residues. Trimming at V came to 3 bases and at J to 0 bases, leaving 6 bases not matched to a gene. Germline CDR1 is SGHTA and CDR2 is FQGNSA. This chain's CDR3 is CASSFIGTGLNTEAFF. DNA for the CDR3: TGTGCCAGCAGCTTCATAGGGACAGGATTGAACACTGAAGCTTTCTTT.

The V gene is TRBV29-1, the J gene TRBJ2-7; no definite D call. The CDR3 length is 12 residues. V gave up 7 bases and J gave up 1 base, with 11 bases separating them. Germline CDR1 is SQVTM and CDR2 is ANQGSEA. The CDR3 protein is CSARHGSYEQYF. The DNA of the CDR3 is TGCAGCGCCAGACACGGATCCTACGAGCAGTACTTC.

This clone was seen a handful of times. The chain recombines TRBV19 with TRBJ2-1; 8 nucleotides match TRBD2. The germline V gene encodes CDR1 LNHDA and CDR2 SQIVND (reference sequence). The CDR3 is 13 amino acids. V lost 11 bases to trimming and J lost 9 bases; unmatched junction nucleotides: 12. The CDR3 protein is CAAAGGGQGEQFF. The CDR3 bases are TGTGCCGCTGCCGGGGGGGGGCAGGGTGAGCAGTTCTTC.

This clone came up a few times. This CDR3 reads CASSLESDRGLLGELFF. The DNA for the CDR3 is TGTGCCAGCAGCTTAGAATCCGACAGGGGGCTATTGGGGGAGCTGTTTTTT. The rearrangement uses TRBV11-3 and TRBJ2-2; 10 bases fit TRBD1. The CDR3 runs 17 residues. CDR1 and CDR2 from the germline V gene are SGHNT and YENEEA. After removal of 0 bases from V and 8 bases from J, the junction contained 9 bases not matched to a gene.

The gene calls are TRBV7-6 and TRBJ1-5; D unresolved. The CDR3 extends over 14 amino acids. Germline V CDR1 and CDR2: SGHVS, FNYEAQ. V lost 4 bases and J lost 5, with 12 bases in between. The CDR3 loop is CASSSGREDQPQHF. DNA for the CDR3: TGTGCCAGCAGCTCGGGAAGGGAGGATCAGCCCCAGCATTTT.

The V call is TRBV28, the J call TRBJ1-2, with D perhaps TRBD1 (6 bases). With 5 bases removed from V and 1 base from J, the gap between germline ends came to 14 bases. This CDR3 comprises 15 residues. CDR1 and CDR2 from the germline V gene are MDHEN and SYDVKM. CDR3 amino acids: CASSSQGWGNYGYTF. In DNA form, the CDR3 reads TGTGCCAGCAGTAGCCAGGGGTGGGGTAACTATGGCTACACCTTC.

The genes are TRBV7-2 and TRBJ1-5, with a weak D call TRBD1 (6 bases). The length of the CDR3 is 15 residues. Germline CDR1 and CDR2: SGHTA and FQGNSA. With 5 bases removed from V and 0 bases from J, the gap between germline ends came to 11 bases. The CDR3 DNA is TGTGCCAGCAGCCTCCGACAGGATAGCAATCAGCCCCAGCATTTT. Protein: CASSLRQDSNQPQHF.

In this sample, this clone turned up once. The V and J genes are TRBV9 and TRBJ2-7; 9 nucleotides line up with TRBD2. Looked up from germline, CDR1 is SGDLS and CDR2 is YYNGEE. There are 16 residues in the CDR3. V lost 0 bases, J lost 6 bases, and 10 bases stayed unmatched. The CDR3 DNA follows: TGTGCCAGCAGCGTAGGCCCGACTAGCGGTAGCGGCGAGCAGTACTTC. It encodes CASSVGPTSGSGEQYF. Drawing the rest from reference TRBV9 and TRBJ2-7, the complete variable domain is DSGVTQTPKHLITATGQRVTLRCSPRSGDLSVYWYQQSLDQGLQFLIQYYNGEERAKGNILERFSAQQFPDLHSELNLSSLELGDSALYFCASSVGPTSGSGEQYFGPGTRLTVT.

The chain joins TRBV29-1 to TRBJ2-5, with TRBD1 matching 9 bases. Gene TRBJ2-7 matches the end of the DNA better, so the J call may be wrong. CDR3 length: 14 amino acids. CDR1 and CDR2 from the germline V gene are SQVTM and ANQGSEA. The CDR3 region has the DNA TGCAGCGCCCGAGCCGGGACAGGGCCCTACGAGCAGTACTTC. As protein: CSARAGTGPYEQYF.

The rearrangement links TRBV14 to TRBJ2-2; 8 bases line up with TRBD1. Germline CDR1 is SGHDN and CDR2 is FVKESK. This CDR3 spans 20 amino acids. The J segment lost 0 bases and the V segment lost 0 bases, leaving 12 bases of the junction unmatched. The CDR3 DNA is TGTGCCAGCAGCCAAGAGCGCGGAGGGACAGGCCTATCGAACACCGGGGAGCTGTTTTTT. Protein sequence: CASSQERGGTGLSNTGELFF.

The chain links TRBV5-4 to TRBJ2-3; TRBD2 agrees at 14 bases. Germline CDR1 SGHNT, CDR2 YYREEE (reference sequence). V lost 5 bases to trimming and J lost 1 base; unmatched junction nucleotides: 9. The CDR3 spans 18 residues. This CDR3 reads CASRGTSGSSYGTDTQYF. CDR3 bases: TGTGCCAGCAGGGGGACTAGCGGGAGTTCCTACGGCACAGATACGCAGTATTTT.

This chain uses TRBV21-1 with TRBJ2-4; the table gives TRBD2 as D, unverified against the DNA. TRBV21-1 is assigned pseudogene status. CDR3 size: 14 residues. CDR3: CASSKGFRGDIQYF. As DNA, the CDR3 is TGTGCCAGCAGCAAAGGGTTCAGAGGCGACATTCAGTACTTC.

The chain uses TRBV11-2 and TRBJ2-7, with D maybe TRBD1 (5 bases). This CDR3 is built from 15 residues. In germline, CDR1 is SGHAT, CDR2 FQNNGV. Trimming pared 4 bases from V and 2 bases from J, leaving 15 bases between. The CDR3 coding sequence is TGTGCCAGCAGCTCAACGACAGATCATCCCTACGAGCAGTACTTC. Translated: CASSSTTDHPYEQYF.